The TCR beta chain under discussion was sequenced for a study of blood T cells in healthy people across ages. V lost 1 base and J lost 6; bases outside the gene matches: 7. Per the germline V gene, CDR1 is SGHRS and CDR2 is YFSETQ. There are 15 residues in the CDR3. The use of a sample-barcoded 5' primer and a J-beta primer mix characterized a second PCR of about 7 to 12 cycles. MiXCR, applied by TCRdb to the 5' RACE reads, yields one record per CDR3 protein. The table records 550,000 to 600,000 distinct CDR3 sequences, roughly 48% of them present only once. Sequenced sample: blood. The V call is TRBV5-1, the J call TRBJ1-1, with 9 nucleotides matching TRBD1. The receptor was derived from an older man in good health. CDR3 region: CASSLQDRGGPEAFF. CDR3 bases: TGCGCCAGCAGCTTGCAGGACAGGGGCGGGCCTGAAGCTTTCTTT. Full variable domain (outside the CDR3, taken from reference TRBV5-1 and TRBJ1-1): KAGVTQTPRYLIKTRGQQVTLSCSPISGHRSVSWYQQTPGQGLQFLFEYFSETQRNKGNFPGRFSGRQFSNSRSEMNVSTLELGDSALYLCASSLQDRGGPEAFFGQGTRLTVV.